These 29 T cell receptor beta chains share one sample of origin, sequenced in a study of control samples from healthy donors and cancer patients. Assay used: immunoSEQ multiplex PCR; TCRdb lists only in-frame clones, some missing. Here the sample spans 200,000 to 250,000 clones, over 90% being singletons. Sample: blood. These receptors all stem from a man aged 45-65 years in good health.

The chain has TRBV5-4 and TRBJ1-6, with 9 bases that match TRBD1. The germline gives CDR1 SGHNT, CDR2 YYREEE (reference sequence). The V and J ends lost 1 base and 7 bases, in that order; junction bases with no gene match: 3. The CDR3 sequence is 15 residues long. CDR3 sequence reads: CASSLSGTGNSPLHF. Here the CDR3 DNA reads TGTGCCAGCAGCTTGAGCGGGACAGGGAATTCACCCCTCCACTTT.

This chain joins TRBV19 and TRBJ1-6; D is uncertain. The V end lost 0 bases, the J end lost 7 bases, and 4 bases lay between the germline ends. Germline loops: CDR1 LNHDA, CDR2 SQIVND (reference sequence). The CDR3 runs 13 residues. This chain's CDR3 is CASSIDLNSPLHF. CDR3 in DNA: TGTGCCAGTAGTATAGACCTCAATTCACCCCTCCACTTT.

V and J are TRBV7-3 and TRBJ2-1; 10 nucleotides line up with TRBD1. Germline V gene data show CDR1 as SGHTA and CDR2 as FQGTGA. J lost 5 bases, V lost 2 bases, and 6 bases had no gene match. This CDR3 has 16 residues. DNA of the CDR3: TGTGCCAGCAGCTTACGGGACAGGGGTCGGGACAATGAGCAGTTCTTC. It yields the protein CASSLRDRGRDNEQFF.

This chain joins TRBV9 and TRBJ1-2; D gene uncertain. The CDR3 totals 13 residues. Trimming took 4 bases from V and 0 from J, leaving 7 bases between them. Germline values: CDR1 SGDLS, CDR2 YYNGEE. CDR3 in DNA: TGTGCCAGCAGCTCAAGCTCTAACTATGGCTACACCTTC. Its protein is CASSSSSNYGYTF.

CDR3 sequence (DNA): TGCGCCAGCAGCCTATCTGGGCTAGCGGGTGCAGCTAGCACAGATACGCAGTATTTT. Residues: CASSLSGLAGAASTDTQYF. The chain recombines TRBV4-1 with TRBJ2-3; TRBD2 aligns across 8 bases. Germline CDR1 MGHRA, CDR2 YSYEKL. The V and J ends lost 4 bases and 0 bases, in that order; junction bases with no gene match: 15. The CDR3 runs 19 residues.

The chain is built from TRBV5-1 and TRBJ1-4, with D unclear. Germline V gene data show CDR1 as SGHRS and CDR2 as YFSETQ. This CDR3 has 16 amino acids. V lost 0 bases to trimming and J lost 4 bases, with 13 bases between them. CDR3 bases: TGCGCCAGCAGCTTGGGTATTGGGCAACTTAATGAAAAACTGTTTTTT. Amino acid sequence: CASSLGIGQLNEKLFF.

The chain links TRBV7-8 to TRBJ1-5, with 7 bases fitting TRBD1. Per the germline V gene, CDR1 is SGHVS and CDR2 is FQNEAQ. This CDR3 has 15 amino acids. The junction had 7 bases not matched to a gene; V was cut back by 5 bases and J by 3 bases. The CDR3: CASSTKQGNNQPQHF. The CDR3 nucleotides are TGTGCCAGCAGCACCAAACAGGGGAACAATCAGCCCCAGCATTTT.

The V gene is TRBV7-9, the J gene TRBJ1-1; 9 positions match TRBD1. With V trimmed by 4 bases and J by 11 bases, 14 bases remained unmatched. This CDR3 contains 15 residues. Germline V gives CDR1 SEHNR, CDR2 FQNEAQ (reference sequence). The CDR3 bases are TGTGCCAGCAGCTCACCCCGTGCGGGACAGGGAATGGCTTTCTTT. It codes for CASSSPRAGQGMAFF.

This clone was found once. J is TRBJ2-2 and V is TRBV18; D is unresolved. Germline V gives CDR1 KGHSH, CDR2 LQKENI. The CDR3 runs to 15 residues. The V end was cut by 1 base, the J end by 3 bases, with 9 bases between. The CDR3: CASSPRVSYTGELFF. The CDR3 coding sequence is TGTGCCAGCTCACCACGAGTCAGCTACACCGGGGAGCTGTTTTTT.

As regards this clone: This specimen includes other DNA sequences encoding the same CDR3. The CDR3 spells CASSELAGGLTDTQYF. In nucleotides, the CDR3 is TGTGCCAGCAGTGAACTAGCGGGGGGCCTTACAGATACGCAGTATTTT. The chain links TRBV6-1 to TRBJ2-3, with 11 bases aligning to TRBD2. Trimming at V came to 2 bases and at J to 3 bases, leaving 4 bases not matched to a gene. The CDR3 is 16 residues long. Germline values: CDR1 MNHNS, CDR2 SASEGT.

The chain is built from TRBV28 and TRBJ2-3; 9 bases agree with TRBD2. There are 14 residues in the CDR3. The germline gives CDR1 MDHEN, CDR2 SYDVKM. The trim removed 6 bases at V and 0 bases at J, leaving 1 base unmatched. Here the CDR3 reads CASRTSGSTDTQYF. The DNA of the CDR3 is TGTGCCAGCAGGACTAGCGGAAGCACAGATACGCAGTATTTT.

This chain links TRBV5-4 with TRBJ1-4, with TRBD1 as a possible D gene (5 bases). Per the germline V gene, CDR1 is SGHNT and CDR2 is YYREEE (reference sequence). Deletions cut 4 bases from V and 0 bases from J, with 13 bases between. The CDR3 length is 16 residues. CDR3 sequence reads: CASSLGESATNEKLFF. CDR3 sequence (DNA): TGTGCCAGCAGCCTGGGGGAGTCGGCAACTAATGAAAAACTGTTTTTT.

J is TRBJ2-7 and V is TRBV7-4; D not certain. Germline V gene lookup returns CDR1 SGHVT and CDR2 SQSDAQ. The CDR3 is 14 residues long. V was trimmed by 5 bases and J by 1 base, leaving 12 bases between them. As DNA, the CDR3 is TGTGCCAGCAGCCCTAAGATTCGTTCCTACGAGCAGTACGTC. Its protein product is CASSPKIRSYEQYV.

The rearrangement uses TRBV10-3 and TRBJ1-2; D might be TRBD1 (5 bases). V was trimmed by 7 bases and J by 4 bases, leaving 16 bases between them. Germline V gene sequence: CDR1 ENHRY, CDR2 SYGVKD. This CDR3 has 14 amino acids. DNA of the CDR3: TGTGCCATCACCCGAGGAGGGGATGCCTATGGCTACACCTTC. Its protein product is CAITRGGDAYGYTF.

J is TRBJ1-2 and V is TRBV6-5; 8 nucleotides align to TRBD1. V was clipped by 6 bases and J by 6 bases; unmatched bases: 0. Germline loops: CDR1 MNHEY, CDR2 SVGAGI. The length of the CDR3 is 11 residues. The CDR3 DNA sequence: TGTGCCAGCAGGACAGGGGATGGCTACACCTTC. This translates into CASRTGDGYTF.

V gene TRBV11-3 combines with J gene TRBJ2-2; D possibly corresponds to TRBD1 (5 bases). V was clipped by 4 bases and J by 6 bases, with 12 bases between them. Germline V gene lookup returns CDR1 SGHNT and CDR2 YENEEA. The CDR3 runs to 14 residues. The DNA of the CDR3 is TGTGCCAGCAGCTCCCCCGGCAGGGCCGGGGAGCTGTTTTTT. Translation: CASSSPGRAGELFF.

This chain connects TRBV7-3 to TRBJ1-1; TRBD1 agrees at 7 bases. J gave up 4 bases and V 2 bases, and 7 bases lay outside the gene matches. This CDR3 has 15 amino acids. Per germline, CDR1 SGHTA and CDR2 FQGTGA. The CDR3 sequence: CASSLWAGGGTEAFF. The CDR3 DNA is TGTGCCAGCAGCTTATGGGCAGGGGGTGGCACTGAAGCTTTCTTT.

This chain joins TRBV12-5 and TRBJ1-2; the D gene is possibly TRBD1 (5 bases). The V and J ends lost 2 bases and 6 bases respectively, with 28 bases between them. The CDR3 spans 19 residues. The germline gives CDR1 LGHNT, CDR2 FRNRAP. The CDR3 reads CASGLQLITGQKLGHGYTF. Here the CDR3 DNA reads TGTGCTAGTGGTTTGCAACTGATAACAGGTCAAAAATTAGGTCATGGCTACACCTTC.

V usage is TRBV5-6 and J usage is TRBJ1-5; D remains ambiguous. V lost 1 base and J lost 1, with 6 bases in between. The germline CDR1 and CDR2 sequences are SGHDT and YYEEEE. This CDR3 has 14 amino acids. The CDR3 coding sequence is TGTGCCAGCAGCTTGTCCGGGAGCAATCAGCCCCAGCATTTT. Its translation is CASSLSGSNQPQHF. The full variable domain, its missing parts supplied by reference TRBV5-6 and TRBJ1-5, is DAGVTQSPTHLIKTRGQQVTLRCSPKSGHDTVSWYQQALGQGPQFIFQYYEEEERQRGNFPDRFSGHQFPNYSSELNVNALLLGDSALYLCASSLSGSNQPQHFGDGTRLSIL.

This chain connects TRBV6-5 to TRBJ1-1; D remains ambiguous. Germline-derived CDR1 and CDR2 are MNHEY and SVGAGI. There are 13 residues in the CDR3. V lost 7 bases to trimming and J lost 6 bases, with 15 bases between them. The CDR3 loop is CASNPRGGAEAFF. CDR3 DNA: TGTGCCAGCAATCCTCGAGGAGGCGCTGAAGCTTTCTTT.

The CDR3 DNA is TGTGCCAGCAGCCAGGGGCCGGGCAGGGGGCAGGTCGAGCAGTACGTC. It encodes CASSQGPGRGQVEQYV. The chain combines TRBV7-2 with TRBJ2-7; 8 bases line up with TRBD1. With V trimmed by 5 bases and J by 6 bases, 15 bases remained unmatched. CDR1 and CDR2 (germline): SGHTA, FQGNSA. The CDR3 consists of 16 residues.

In nucleotides, the CDR3 is TGTGCCAGCAGTGCTAGCGGGGGAGTTTTCTACGAGCAGTACGTC. It codes for CASSASGGVFYEQYV. J is TRBJ2-7 and V is TRBV28; 10 bases map to TRBD2. The junction had 7 bases not matched to a gene; V was cut back by 5 bases and J by 3 bases. Germline-derived CDR1 and CDR2 are MDHEN and SYDVKM. The CDR3 loop spans 15 amino acids.

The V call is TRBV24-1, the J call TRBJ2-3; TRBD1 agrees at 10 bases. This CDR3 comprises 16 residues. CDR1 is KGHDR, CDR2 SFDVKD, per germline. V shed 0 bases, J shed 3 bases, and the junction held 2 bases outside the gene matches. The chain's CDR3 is CATSDLGQGGTDTQYF. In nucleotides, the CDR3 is TGTGCCACCAGTGATTTGGGACAGGGGGGGACAGATACGCAGTATTTT.

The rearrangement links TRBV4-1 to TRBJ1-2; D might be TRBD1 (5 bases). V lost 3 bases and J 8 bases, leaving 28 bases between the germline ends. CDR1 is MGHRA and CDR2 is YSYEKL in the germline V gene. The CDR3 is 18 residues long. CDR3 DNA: TGCGCCAGCAGCCAGACCCCGGGGGGAGGACTCCGCGGAGAAGGCTACACCTTC. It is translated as CASSQTPGGGLRGEGYTF.

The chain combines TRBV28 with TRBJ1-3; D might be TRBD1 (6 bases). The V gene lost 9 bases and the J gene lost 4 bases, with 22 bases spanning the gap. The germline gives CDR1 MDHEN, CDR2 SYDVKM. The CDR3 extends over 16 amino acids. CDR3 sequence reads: CARGGRGNWLGNTIYF. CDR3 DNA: TGTGCCAGGGGGGGCAGGGGAAATTGGCTAGGAAACACCATATATTTT.

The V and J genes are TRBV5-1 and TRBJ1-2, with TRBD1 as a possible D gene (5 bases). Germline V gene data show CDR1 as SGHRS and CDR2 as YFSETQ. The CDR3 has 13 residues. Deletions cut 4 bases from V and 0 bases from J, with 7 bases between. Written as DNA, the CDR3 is TGCGCCAGCAGCCCGACAGCTAACTATGGCTACACCTTC. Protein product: CASSPTANYGYTF. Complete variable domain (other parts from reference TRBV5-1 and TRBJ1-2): KAGVTQTPRYLIKTRGQQVTLSCSPISGHRSVSWYQQTPGQGLQFLFEYFSETQRNKGNFPGRFSGRQFSNSRSEMNVSTLELGDSALYLCASSPTANYGYTFGSGTRLTVV.

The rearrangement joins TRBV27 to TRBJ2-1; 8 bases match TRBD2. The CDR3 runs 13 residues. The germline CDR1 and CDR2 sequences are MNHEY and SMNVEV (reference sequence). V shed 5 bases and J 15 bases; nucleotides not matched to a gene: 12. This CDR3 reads CASSPLTSVERFF. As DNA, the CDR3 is TGTGCCAGCAGTCCCCTGACTAGCGTGGAAAGGTTCTTC.

This CDR3 is CAWGGRDQPQHF. For the CDR3, the DNA is TGTGCCTGGGGCGGGAGGGACCAGCCCCAGCATTTT. The chain links TRBV30 to TRBJ1-5; TRBD1 might be the D (5 bases). V dropped 5 bases and J dropped 7 bases, with 12 bases sitting between them. The CDR3 has 12 residues. Looked up from germline, CDR1 is GTSNPN and CDR2 is SVGIG (reference sequence).

The CDR3 reads CASSPPPHTGVAETQYF. In DNA form, the CDR3 reads TGTGCCAGCAGCCCCCCACCCCACACTGGGGTCGCAGAGACCCAGTACTTC. The rearrangement uses TRBV7-9 and TRBJ2-5; no reliable D call. The CDR3 has 17 residues. Germline assignment: CDR1 SEHNR and CDR2 FQNEAQ (reference sequence). The V and J ends lost 5 bases and 4 bases respectively, with 23 bases between them.